Reported below is one TCR beta chain. The CDR3 loop spans 12 amino acids. V trimming: 6 bases; J trimming: 6 bases; junction bases outside the gene matches: 2. Germline CDR1 reads LGHDT; CDR2 reads YNNKEL (reference sequence). TCRdb passed the RACE reads through MiXCR, listing each CDR3 protein once. The sample shows 250,000 or so distinct CDR3 sequences, almost 8% of them seen only once. The data belong to a study of human T cells and chemical hapten exposure. Stated time point: pre-sensitization, week 0. Specified treatment: therapeutic diphenylcyclopropenone sensitization with weekly scalp DPC. The material sequenced was whole blood, taken in connection with sensitization to the hapten diphenylcyclopropenone (DPC). This sequence originates from a man aged 18 to 30 with alopecia areata. Some clones in this sample may be carry-over from other donors' samples. This chain uses TRBV3-1 with TRBJ2-7; 10 bases are a match to TRBD2. CDR3 nucleotides: TGTGCCAGCAGAGGGACTAGCGCCGAGCAGTACTTC. Translation gives CASRGTSAEQYF.